This is a list of T cell receptor beta chains from one sample in a study of Ad26.COV2.S vaccination and SARS-CoV-2 variants. Generated by immunoSEQ multiplex PCR, the TCRdb table keeps only in-frame clones and is missing some. The repertoire holds roughly 350,000 clones, with around 89% as singletons. Sequences were derived from peripheral blood, sampled in a trial of Ad26.COV2.S vaccine versus placebo. All receptors come from a person between 18 and 65 years old who received the Ad26.COV2.S COVID-19 vaccine or a placebo. The CDR3 runs from the conserved cysteine through the conserved F or W. A D gene is named only where the DNA matches it firmly. Expanded clones are given a class, and other clones once, few, many or no size at all.

v_gene	j_gene	abundance	d_gene	CDR3nt	CDR3aa
TRBV18	TRBJ2-5	.	TRBD1	TGTGCCAGCTCACCAGGGACAGGGCTGGGACAGACCCAGTACTTC	CASSPGTGLGQTQYF
TRBV6-5	TRBJ1-1	.	TRBD1	TGTGCCAGCAGTTCAGGGGGGGGTGAAGCTTTCTTT	CASSSGGGEAFF
TRBV2	TRBJ2-2	.	TRBD1	TGTGCCAGCAGGGTGGAACAGGGGGCATCTGGGGAGCTGTTTTTT	CASRVEQGASGELFF
TRBV5-5	TRBJ2-5	.	.	TGTGCCAGCAGCTGGACGGACGATCAAGAGACCCAGTACTTC	CASSWTDDQETQYF
TRBV29-1	TRBJ1-2	few	.	TGCAGCGTTGAGGGGTCCGACTATGGCTACACCTTC	CSVEGSDYGYTF
TRBV25-1	TRBJ2-5	.	TRBD1	TGTGCCAGCAGTCATCAGGGGGCAGAGACCCAGTACTTC	CASSHQGAETQYF
TRBV5-1	TRBJ2-3	.	.	TGCGCCAGCAGCTCCGACAGTGGAGCAGATACGCAGTATTTT	CASSSDSGADTQYF
TRBV6-5	TRBJ2-3	.	.	TGTGCCAGCAGTTCTCCCTCGGACAGTGGAGATACGCAGTATTTT	CASSSPSDSGDTQYF
TRBV28	TRBJ1-2	.	.	TGTGCCAGCAGCCTAGAACAACTCGGCTACACCTTC	CASSLEQLGYTF
TRBV20-1	TRBJ2-7	.	.	TGCAGTGCAGTCAGGGGTTACGAGCAGTACTTC	CSAVRGYEQYF
TRBV19	TRBJ1-1	.	TRBD1	TGTGCCAGTAGTATAGCCCCAATCCGCGCGCAGGGGGCAGGTCGGGTTGAAGCTTTCTTT	CASSIAPIRAQGAGRVEAFF
TRBV24-1	TRBJ1-1	few	.	TGTGCCACCAGTGACCGCAGGGGCTGGGGCACTGAAGCTTTCTTT	CATSDRRGWGTEAFF
TRBV19	TRBJ2-1	.	TRBD1	TGTGCCAGTAGTCCCCGGGACAGGGGAATCTACAATGAGCAGTTCTTC	CASSPRDRGIYNEQFF
TRBV11-2	TRBJ1-2	.	TRBD1	TGTGCCAGCAGCTTAGTTGGGACAGGGGTATGGCGGGGTGGCTACACCTTC	CASSLVGTGVWRGGYTF
TRBV24-1	TRBJ1-5	.	TRBD1	TGTGCCACCAGTGAGGGGACAGGGGGCTATCAGCCCCAGCATTTT	CATSEGTGGYQPQHF
TRBV6-5	TRBJ2-1	many	.	TGTGCCAGCAGCTCCGACGGTCGGGGGGAGCAGTTCTTC	CASSSDGRGEQFF
TRBV5-1	TRBJ2-5	.	.	TGCGCCAGCAGCTTGGCCCTGGGGAAAGAGACCCAGTACTTC	CASSLALGKETQYF
TRBV7-9	TRBJ1-5	.	TRBD1	TGTGCCAGCAGCCCGGGACAGGGAAATATTGGTAATCAGCCCCAGCATTTT	CASSPGQGNIGNQPQHF
TRBV9	TRBJ1-5	few	.	TGTGCCAGCAGCGTAGGGGTGCATAGCAATCAGCCCCAGCATTTT	CASSVGVHSNQPQHF
TRBV4-2	TRBJ2-1	.	.	TGTGCCAGCAGCCAAGAATCGGTGGTCCGCGGAGTGCAGTTCTTC	CASSQESVVRGVQFF
TRBV3-1/TRBV3-2	TRBJ2-3	.	TRBD2	TGTGCCAGCAGCTTAGGACTAGCGGAAGATACGCAGTATTTT	CASSLGLAEDTQYF
TRBV9	TRBJ2-1	.	.	TGTGCCAGCAGCTCTACAGGGCCTTCCTACAATGAGCAGTTCTTC	CASSSTGPSYNEQFF
TRBV13	TRBJ2-5	.	TRBD2	TGTGCCAGCAGCAAGAGACTAGCGGGGACCCAAGAGACCCAGTACTTC	CASSKRLAGTQETQYF
TRBV6-1	TRBJ1-5	.	.	TGTGCCAGCAGTGAAGCGGATATGACAGGAAGCCAGCCCCAGCATTTT	CASSEADMTGSQPQHF
TRBV6-5	TRBJ1-5	.	TRBD1	TGTGCCAGCAAACCGGGACAGGGTGGCAATCAGCCCCAGCATTTT	CASKPGQGGNQPQHF
TRBV28	TRBJ2-3	.	TRBD2	TGTGCCAGCAGTTTATTGACTCCAGCGGGGATAGATACGCAGTATTTT	CASSLLTPAGIDTQYF
TRBV19	TRBJ1-1	.	.	TGTGCCAGTAGGATAGGGGATACTGAAGCTTTCTTT	CASRIGDTEAFF
TRBV15	TRBJ1-1	.	.	TGTGCCACCGCGGGGCAGGGCGAAGCTTTCTTT	CATAGQGEAFF